This TCR beta chain was identified in a study of neurological immune-mediated disorders. Volunteers from a blood bank in Maryland, USA, made up the healthy controls. The starting material, 2 million PBMCs stored at -80 C, gave rise to the unsorted libraries. V lost 5 bases, J lost 5 bases, and 5 bases stayed unmatched. This CDR3 comprises 13 residues. This clonotype was recorded at least ten times. cDNA was made by 5'RACE with 10-nucleotide random UMIs. TCRdb reprocessed the 5' RACE reads via MiXCR and lists one record per CDR3 protein. The table includes approximately 30,000 distinct CDR3 sequences, about 21% detected once.

The chain couples TRBV12-3 or TRBV12-4 to TRBJ2-7, with TRBD1 matching 8 bases. The sequenced sample consisted of PBMCs. The sequence derives from a woman in her sixties in good health. The CDR3 protein is CASSRDRSHEQYF. The CDR3 region has the DNA TGTGCCAGCAGTAGGGACAGGTCCCACGAGCAGTACTTC.